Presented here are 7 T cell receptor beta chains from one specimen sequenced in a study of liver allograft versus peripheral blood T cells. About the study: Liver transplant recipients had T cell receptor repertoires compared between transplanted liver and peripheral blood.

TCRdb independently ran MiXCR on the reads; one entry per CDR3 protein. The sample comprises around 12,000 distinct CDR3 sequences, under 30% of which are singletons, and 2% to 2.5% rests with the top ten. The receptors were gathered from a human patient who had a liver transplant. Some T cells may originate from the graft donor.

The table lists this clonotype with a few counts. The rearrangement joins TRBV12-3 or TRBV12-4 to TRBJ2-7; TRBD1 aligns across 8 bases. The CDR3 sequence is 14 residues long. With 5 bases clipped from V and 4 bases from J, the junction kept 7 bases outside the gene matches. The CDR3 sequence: CASSPGQGLYEQYF. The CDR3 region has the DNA TGTGCCAGCAGTCCAGGACAGGGTCTTTACGAGCAGTACTTC.

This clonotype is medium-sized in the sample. The CDR3 reads CASSWGLSGANVLTF. As DNA, the CDR3 is TGTGCCAGCAGTTGGGGGCTCTCTGGGGCCAACGTCCTGACTTTC. The rearrangement joins TRBV6-5 to TRBJ2-6; weak D call: TRBD1 (6 bases). The CDR3 runs 15 residues. Germline-derived CDR1 and CDR2 are MNHEY and SVGAGI. Trimming stripped 4 bases from V and 0 bases from J, with 7 bases between.

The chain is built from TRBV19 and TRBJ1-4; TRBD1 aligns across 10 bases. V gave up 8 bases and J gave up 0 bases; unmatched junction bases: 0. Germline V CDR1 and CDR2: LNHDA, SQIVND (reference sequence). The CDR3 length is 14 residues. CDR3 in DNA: TGTGCCAGTGGACAGGGGGCAACTAATGAAAAACTGTTTTTT. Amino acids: CASGQGATNEKLFF. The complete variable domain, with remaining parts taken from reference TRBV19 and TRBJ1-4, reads DGGITQSPKYLFRKEGQNVTLSCEQNLNHDAMYWYRQDPGQGLRLIYYSQIVNDFQKGDIAEGYSVSREKKESFPLTVTSAQKNPTAFYLCASGQGATNEKLFFGSGTQLSVL.

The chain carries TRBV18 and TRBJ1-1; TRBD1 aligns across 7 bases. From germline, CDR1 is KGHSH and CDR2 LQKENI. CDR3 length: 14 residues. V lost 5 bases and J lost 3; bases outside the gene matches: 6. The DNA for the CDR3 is TGTGCCAGCTCATCCGAACAGGGGTACACTGAAGCTTTCTTT. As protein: CASSSEQGYTEAFF.

This CDR3 reads CSAREDTVGRTEAFF. For the CDR3, the DNA is TGCAGTGCTAGAGAAGACACGGTTGGGCGCACTGAAGCTTTCTTT. The chain uses TRBV20-1 and TRBJ1-1; D uncertain. Germline CDR1 is DFQATT and CDR2 is SNEGSKA (reference sequence). This CDR3 contains 15 residues. V was shortened by 0 bases and J by 4 bases, with 15 bases between the two germline ends.

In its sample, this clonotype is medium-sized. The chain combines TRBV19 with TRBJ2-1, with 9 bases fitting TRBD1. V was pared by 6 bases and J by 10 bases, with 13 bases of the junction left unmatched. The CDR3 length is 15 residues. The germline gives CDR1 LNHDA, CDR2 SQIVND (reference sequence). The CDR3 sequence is CASSYRGPSSSEQFF. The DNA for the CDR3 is TGTGCCAGTAGCTACAGGGGGCCCTCTTCGAGCGAGCAGTTCTTC.

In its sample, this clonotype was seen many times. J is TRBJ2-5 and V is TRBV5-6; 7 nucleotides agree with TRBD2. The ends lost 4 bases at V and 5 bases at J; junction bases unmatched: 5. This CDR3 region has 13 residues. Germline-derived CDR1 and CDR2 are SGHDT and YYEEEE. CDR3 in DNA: TGTGCCAGCAGCCCCTCGCGGGGGGAGACCCAGTACTTC. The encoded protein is CASSPSRGETQYF.